This T cell receptor beta chain originates from a study of CD8+CD57+ T cells in acquired aplastic anemia. Whole-study results and caveats: Almost 30 shared CD8+ CDR3s appeared highly expressed within patients' immunodominant clones.

As to this clonotype: The antigen is not known.

Patients who underwent sequencing had shown CD8+CD57+ cell expansion by flow cytometry. It was genomic DNA that served as the template for profiling TCR beta VDJ and CDR3. Via MiXCR, TCRdb re-called the reads, giving one row per CDR3 protein. Altogether around 200,000 distinct CDR3 sequences are present, just under 50% being singletons, with the ten largest covering around 8.8%. The sample comprised sorted CD4+, CD8+, or CD8+CD57+ T cells (not recorded which) from PBMCs. This TCR came from a human donor with aplastic anemia.

In DNA, the CDR3 is TGTGCCACCAGTCAGGGCGGACGGAATTCACCCCTCCACTTT. Protein product: CATSQGGRNSPLHF. The chain recombines TRBV24-1 with TRBJ1-6, with D maybe TRBD1 (5 bases). The CDR3 consists of 14 residues. Germline CDR1 and CDR2: KGHDR and SFDVKD. The V end lost 6 bases, the J end lost 7 bases, and 12 bases lay between the germline ends.